This TCR beta chain was captured by sequencing in a study of spatial heterogeneity in lung cancer. This clonotype has a count of ten or more. MiXCR, applied by TCRdb to the 5' RACE reads, yields one record per CDR3 protein. The data hold about 36,000 distinct CDR3 sequences, with less than 5.5% observed a single time. V lost 2 bases to trimming and J lost 5 bases; unmatched junction nucleotides: 4. This CDR3 is 16 amino acids long. CDR1 and CDR2 (germline): SGHAT, FQNNGV. The time point here: sample taken at primary tumor resection. Tumor, nontumor lung or frozen PBMC supplied whole RNA, sequenced without sorting.

The sample was PBMCs, taken at surgery. The clonotype originates from a female donor with early-stage non-small cell lung cancer. This chain joins TRBV11-2 and TRBJ2-1, with TRBD2 matching 12 bases. The CDR3 DNA reads as TGTGCCAGCAGCTTACTGCTAGCGGGAGGGGACAATGAGCAGTTCTTC. It translates to CASSLLLAGGDNEQFF.